These T cell receptor beta chains were read from a single sample in a study of T cells after posttransplantation cyclophosphamide. Here immunoSEQ multiplex PCR was the method, and the copy in TCRdb shows in-frame clones only, minus some. This repertoire holds more than 30,000 clones, and none appear only once. The sample consisted of PBMCs. These receptors came from a girl between 5 and 17 years old in good health, CMV-negative, and a related stem cell transplant donor. The CDR3 runs from the conserved cysteine through the conserved F or W. The D gene is left open where the match is weak. Clone sizes are given selectively: once, few, many, or a class where the clone is expanded.

abundance: NA
v_gene: TRBV18
j_gene: TRBJ2-5
d_gene: TRBD1
CDR3nt: TGTGCCAGCTCACCGCGGACAGGTCTGGGCAAGACCCAGTACTTC
CDR3aa: CASSPRTGLGKTQYF

abundance: many
v_gene: TRBV6-1
j_gene: TRBJ2-2
d_gene: TRBD1
CDR3nt: TGTGCCAGCAGAGCCAGGGGGACCGGGGAGCTGTTTTTT
CDR3aa: CASRARGTGELFF

abundance: many
v_gene: TRBV6-5
j_gene: TRBJ2-7
d_gene: TRBD2
CDR3nt: TGTGCCAGCAGTCAAGCGGGATACTACGAGCAGTACTTC
CDR3aa: CASSQAGYYEQYF

abundance: many
v_gene: TRBV10-1
j_gene: TRBJ2-1
d_gene: NA
CDR3nt: TGCGCCAGCAGTGAGAGTTCGAGGATCTCCTACAATGAGCAGTTCTTC
CDR3aa: CASSESSRISYNEQFF

abundance: many
v_gene: TRBV7-3
j_gene: TRBJ1-3
d_gene: NA
CDR3nt: TGTGCCAGCAGCGCCAGGGTTCAAGCTGGAAACACCATATATTTT
CDR3aa: CASSARVQAGNTIYF

abundance: many
v_gene: TRBV7-6
j_gene: TRBJ1-1
d_gene: NA
CDR3nt: TGTGCCAGCAGCTTGGGGGGACTAGGGACTGAAGCTTTCTTT
CDR3aa: CASSLGGLGTEAFF

abundance: many
v_gene: TRBV18
j_gene: TRBJ2-2
d_gene: NA
CDR3nt: TGTGCCAGCTCACGGGTGACTAGTACGAACACCGGGGAGCTGTTTTTT
CDR3aa: CASSRVTSTNTGELFF

abundance: NA
v_gene: TRBV7-6
j_gene: TRBJ1-2
d_gene: TRBD1
CDR3nt: TGTGCCAGCAGCTCGACTTCGACACAGGGGTCTGGCTACACCTTC
CDR3aa: CASSSTSTQGSGYTF

abundance: few
v_gene: TRBV9
j_gene: TRBJ1-1
d_gene: NA
CDR3nt: TGTGCCAGCAGCGTAGAGGGGAGGGGCACTGAAGCTTTCTTT
CDR3aa: CASSVEGRGTEAFF

abundance: many
v_gene: TRBV6-5
j_gene: TRBJ2-7
d_gene: TRBD1
CDR3nt: TGTGCCAGCAGTTACTCGACAGGGTTGCGCTACGAGCAGTACTTC
CDR3aa: CASSYSTGLRYEQYF

abundance: NA
v_gene: TRBV7-9
j_gene: TRBJ2-5
d_gene: NA
CDR3nt: TGTGCCAGCAGCTTAAGATGGACAGAAGAGGAGGCCCAGTACTTC
CDR3aa: CASSLRWTEEEAQYF